This section outlines one TCR beta chain sequence together with its context. The V gene's germline CDR1 is LGHNA and CDR2 YSLEER. The CDR3 is 17 residues long. V was pared by 0 bases and J by 7 bases, with 19 bases between. This sample was included in a study of blood T cell repertoires in COVID-19. For the study at large: The United States, Italy and Spain supplied acute and convalescent COVID-19 samples.

Some clones are missing from TCRdb's copy, which holds only in-frame ones; the method was immunoSEQ multiplex PCR. The sample yields 200,000 to 250,000 clones, roughly nine tenths seen once. The sequenced material came from peripheral blood. This clonotype was sampled from a man between 60 and 75 years old with acute or convalescent COVID-19. The chain has TRBV4-3 and TRBJ2-1; TRBD2 is a possible D gene (6 bases). The CDR3 protein is CASSQDMPGEGLNEQFF. The CDR3 nucleotides read TGCGCCAGCAGCCAAGATATGCCGGGAGAGGGGTTGAATGAGCAGTTCTTC.